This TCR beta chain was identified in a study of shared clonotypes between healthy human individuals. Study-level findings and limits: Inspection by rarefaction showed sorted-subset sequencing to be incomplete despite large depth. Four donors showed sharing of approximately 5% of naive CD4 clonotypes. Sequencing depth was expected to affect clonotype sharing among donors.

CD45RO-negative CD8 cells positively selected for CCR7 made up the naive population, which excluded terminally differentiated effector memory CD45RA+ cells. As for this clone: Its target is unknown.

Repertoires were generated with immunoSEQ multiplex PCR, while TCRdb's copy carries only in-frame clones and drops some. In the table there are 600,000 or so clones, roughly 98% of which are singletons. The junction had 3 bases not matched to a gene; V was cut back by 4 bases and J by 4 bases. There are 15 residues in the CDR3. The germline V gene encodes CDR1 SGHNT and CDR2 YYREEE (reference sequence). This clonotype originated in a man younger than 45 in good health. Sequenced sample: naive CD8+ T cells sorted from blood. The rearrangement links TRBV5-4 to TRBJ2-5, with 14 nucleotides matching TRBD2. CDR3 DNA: TGTGCCAGCAGCCCCGGACTAGCGGGAGGAGAGACCCAGTACTTC. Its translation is CASSPGLAGGETQYF.